This entry features one T cell receptor (beta chain) sequence. Authors' methods: Estimates of nucleated cell counts were drawn from the amplification of reference gene primers. The method was immunoSEQ multiplex PCR; TCRdb's version includes in-frame clones alone and lacks a portion of them. V, J and clone size were drawn from that table, and D and trimming were deduced from the DNA. The table includes 200,000 or so clones, 80% detected once. This entry comes from a study of blood T cell repertoires in COVID-19. Background on the study: The samples span acute and convalescent COVID-19 from the United States, Italy and Spain. T cells, B-cell-depleted T cells, or PBMCs provided the cDNA or gDNA that served as material.

The receptor was isolated from a human donor in a cohort sampled during active COVID-19. Sequences were obtained from peripheral blood.

The CDR3 DNA reads as TGTGCCAGCAGCCCATTCGGGACAGCGAACACTGAAGCTTTCTTT. It translates to CASSPFGTANTEAFF. The J gene is TRBJ1-1, the V gene TRBV5-4; 7 bases are shared with TRBD1. After removal of 4 bases from V and 1 base from J, the junction contained 7 bases not matched to a gene. Germline CDR1 is SGHNT and CDR2 is YYREEE (reference sequence). The CDR3 is made up of 15 amino acids.